These T cell receptor beta chains were read from a single sample in a study of vaccination effects on CD4 cells after COVID-19. Their antigens remain unidentified. This table comes from immunoSEQ multiplex PCR, and its TCRdb copy is limited to in-frame clones, with some not included. The sample holds 45,000 to 55,000 clones; around 70% are singletons and the top ten take about 6.7%. The sample in question was CD4+ T cells from PBMCs cultured without peptide, obtained after COVID-19 vaccination. The receptor source for this set is a human donor who received a COVID-19 vaccine. The CDR3 runs from the conserved cysteine through the conserved F or W. A D gene is named only where the DNA matches it firmly.

CASSVNQMASWGTGELFF	TRBV9	-
CASSTSSASGANVLTF	TRBV2	-
CASKGAASGNTIYF	TRBV6-6	TRBD1
CASSEAGLAGGTDTQYF	TRBV6-1	TRBD2
CASSLGRGGPSEQYF	TRBV7-2	TRBD2
CASSQERGGAGTDTQYF	TRBV4-1	-
CASRLEQSSYNSPLHF	TRBV27	-
CAISEVQGAYNSPLHF	TRBV10-3	-
CASSLGWTGTDTQYF	TRBV7-8	-
CASGLVRSGYTF	TRBV12-5	-
CASSEGQASSNWAFF	TRBV18	TRBD1
CASSLGGAYQPQHF	TRBV28	-
CASSTGTGGFEQYF	TRBV2	TRBD1
CASSEALLDRGNTEAFF	TRBV2	TRBD1
CAWSTQRIYGSGDWSPLHF	TRBV30	-
CASTLQGADEQFF	TRBV25-1	TRBD1
CASSQDLAGGQDTQYF	TRBV4-2	TRBD2
CASSQDERGYTF	TRBV7-9	-
CATKGGLYPYEQYF	TRBV18	-
CSAREGTDTQYF	TRBV29-1	-
CASSQRLTSGRPPCEQYF	TRBV23-1	TRBD2
CASTTDSETQYF	TRBV28	-
CASSPPGLAGGYYNEQFF	TRBV18	TRBD2
CASSSSEETQYF	TRBV6-5	-
CASSFNRGNQPQHF	TRBV6-5	TRBD1
CTSSLGLAGPYF	TRBV1	-
CASSFLGQGVSGANVLTF	TRBV27	TRBD1
CSVGGGRDNEKLFF	TRBV29-1	-
CASSSKTSGYFYNEQFF	TRBV19	TRBD2
CAIRDRGPGQPQHF	TRBV10-3	TRBD1
CASSLGVSRTGGETQYF	TRBV11-3	TRBD2
CSVAFFNGPHQPQHF	TRBV29-1	-
CASSLAVGTAGGEQFF	TRBV7-6	TRBD2
CASSLDSSGQTNEQFF	TRBV11-3	TRBD1
CASSQDLETQYF	TRBV6-5	-
CATSDSRQNTGELFF	TRBV24-1	-
CASNDVGSYEQYF	TRBV2	-
CASSLEGDNSPLHF	TRBV7-9	-
CASSLRGHQSYEQYF	TRBV5-1	-
CATSGSMNTGELFF	TRBV24-1	-
CASSLDMNTEAFF	TRBV5-4	-
CASSDLRGTYTGELFF	TRBV2	-